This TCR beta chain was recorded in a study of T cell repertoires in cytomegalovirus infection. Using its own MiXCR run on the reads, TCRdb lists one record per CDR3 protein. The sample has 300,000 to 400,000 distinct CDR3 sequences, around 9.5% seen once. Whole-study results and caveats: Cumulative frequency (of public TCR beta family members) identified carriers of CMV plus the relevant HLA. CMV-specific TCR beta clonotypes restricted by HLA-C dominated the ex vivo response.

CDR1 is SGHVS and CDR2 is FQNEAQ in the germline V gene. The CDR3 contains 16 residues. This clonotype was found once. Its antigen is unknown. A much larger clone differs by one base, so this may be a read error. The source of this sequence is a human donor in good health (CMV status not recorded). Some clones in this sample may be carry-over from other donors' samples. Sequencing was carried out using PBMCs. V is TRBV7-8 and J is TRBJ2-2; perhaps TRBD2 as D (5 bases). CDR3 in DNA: TGTGCCAGCAGCTTAGCGCGGAGGCAGAACACCGGGGAGCTGTCTTTT. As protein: CASSLARRQNTGELSF.